This T cell receptor beta chain was profiled in a study of cytomegalovirus exposure and HLA in healthy donors. 13 Jbeta primers and 60 Vbeta primers were used for the PCR. Measured with immunoSEQ multiplex PCR; TCRdb has only the in-frame clones, and not every one. The table has more than 95,000 clones, more than 70% seen once. As to this clone: Its antigen is undetermined.

The study's findings and limits: Later analysis demonstrated an association between a missense DCLRE1C variant and TCR beta V- and J-gene trimming. As a later analysis revealed, most CMV-associated TCR beta chains appeared HLA-restricted. Presence/absence analyses assumed roughly uniform sequencing depth across donors, which may not hold.

Germline V CDR1 and CDR2: SGHRS, YFSETQ. The CDR3 runs to 14 residues. V lost 4 bases and J lost 5, with 10 bases in between. Sequenced material: PBMCs. The sequence came from a woman aged 50 to 60 in good health and CMV-seropositive. The chain has TRBV5-1 and TRBJ1-6; D gene uncertain. CDR3 region: CASSQDSNNSPLHF. DNA for the CDR3: TGCGCCAGCAGCCAGGACTCGAATAATTCACCCCTCCACTTT.